The clone carrying this TCR beta chain has only a few counts. Its antigen is not identified. The data are from a study of T-cell memory formation after mild COVID-19. Whole-study results and caveats: Clones that contracted from day 15 to 85 were balanced CD4/CD8, while later expanders leaned CD4+. Second-wave clones that peaked on day 37 lacked confirmed SARS-CoV-2 specificity. Pre-infection memory contained some responding clones, which suggested that cross-reactive memory had joined.

The V gene lost 0 bases and the J gene lost 5 bases, with 10 bases spanning the gap. Germline-derived CDR1 and CDR2 are MDHEN and SYDVKM. The CDR3 is 14 amino acids. Amplification by 5'RACE using constant-segment primers produced TCR alpha and TCR beta cDNA libraries that carried sample barcodes and UMIs. Via MiXCR, TCRdb re-called the 5' RACE reads, giving one row per CDR3 protein. The table lists 50,000 or so distinct CDR3 sequences, 27% of them singletons, with 43% in the top ten. Specimen: PBMCs or a T cell subset sorted from them (not recorded which). The receptor was isolated from a man between 18 and 29 years old who had mild COVID-19 (a few samples of this study predate the infection). Cell type and time point are not known. The V and J genes are TRBV28 and TRBJ2-5, with a tentative D call TRBD1 (7 bases). The CDR3 reads CASSLWTGRETQYF. In DNA form, the CDR3 reads TGTGCCAGCAGTTTATGGACAGGGAGGGAGACCCAGTACTTC.